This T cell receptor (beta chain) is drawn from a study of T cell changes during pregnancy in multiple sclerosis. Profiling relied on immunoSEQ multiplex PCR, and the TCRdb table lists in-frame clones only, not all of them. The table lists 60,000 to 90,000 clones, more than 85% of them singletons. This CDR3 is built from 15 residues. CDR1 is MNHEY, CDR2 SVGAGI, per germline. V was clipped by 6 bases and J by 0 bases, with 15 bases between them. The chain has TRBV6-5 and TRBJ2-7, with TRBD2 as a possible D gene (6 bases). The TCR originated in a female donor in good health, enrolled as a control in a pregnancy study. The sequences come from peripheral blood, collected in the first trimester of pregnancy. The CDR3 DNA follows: TGTGCCAGCAGGCCCGGGACTTCTAACTCCTACGAGCAGTACTTC. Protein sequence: CASRPGTSNSYEQYF.